This passage covers 5 T cell receptor beta chains from one sample sequenced in a study of regulatory T cells in long-lasting Graves disease. The time point was: newly diagnosed GD, antithyroid drugs for less than 3 months. RNA isolated from PBMCs was used to make the TCR library. To make TCR beta libraries, researchers used iRepertoire HTBI primers and Arm-PCR of CDR3 regions. TCRdb ran MiXCR on the multiplex PCR reads and lists one entry per CDR3 protein. The sample carries approximately 490,000 distinct CDR3 sequences, roughly 16% recorded once. These data are also associated with another study on T cells in Graves' hyperthyroidism and ophthalmopathy.

Specimen: peripheral blood mononuclear cells (PBMCs), collected at new diagnosis, from a patient treated with antithyroid drugs. These receptors came from a man in his forties with Graves disease.

This clonotype was counted a few times. V gene TRBV28 combines with J gene TRBJ1-2; 8 nucleotides align to TRBD1. The germline CDR1 and CDR2 sequences are MDHEN and SYDVKM. This CDR3 comprises 13 residues. The junction had 14 bases not matched to a gene; V was cut back by 10 bases and J by 10 bases. CDR3 coding DNA: TGTGCCAATCGCGGACAGGGAAAGAGTACCTACACCTTC. Its translation: CANRGQGKSTYTF.

This clonotype was picked up one time. Just one base apart from a much larger clone, this may be a read error. In DNA form, the CDR3 reads TGTGCCAGCAGTTACACGGCCATTCCCCAACCCACTGAGCAGTTCTTC. Translated, it gives CASSYTAIPQPTEQFF. V usage is TRBV6-5 and J usage is TRBJ2-1; D call uncertain. Trimming took off 2 bases at V and 9 bases at J, with 20 bases between the two ends. This CDR3 comprises 16 residues. CDR1 and CDR2 from the germline V gene are MNHEY and SVGAGI.

A note on this clonotype: This clone may be a read error of a much larger clone one base away. The V gene is TRBV7-9, the J gene TRBJ2-4; 8 bases line up with TRBD1. The CDR3 covers 15 residues. Germline CDR1 reads SEHNR; CDR2 reads FQNEAQ (reference sequence). CDR3 in DNA: TGTGCCAGCAGCACCCGGACAGGGTCTGAGGACATTCAGTGCTTC. Translation gives CASSTRTGSEDIQCF.

This clonotype was seen at least ten times. The chain combines TRBV3-1 with TRBJ2-2; 12 positions agree with TRBD1. V shed 4 bases, J shed 3 bases, and the junction held 3 bases outside the gene matches. In germline, CDR1 is LGHDT, CDR2 YNNKEL (reference sequence). CDR3 length: 16 amino acids. The CDR3 spells CASSLGTGGYTGELFF. The CDR3 DNA is TGTGCCAGCAGCCTAGGGACAGGGGGCTACACCGGGGAGCTGTTTTTT.

The chain combines TRBV28 with TRBJ1-6; D unresolved. V gave up 3 bases and J gave up 4 bases, with 10 bases separating them. The CDR3 loop spans 15 amino acids. Germline V gene lookup returns CDR1 MDHEN and CDR2 SYDVKM. CDR3 in DNA: TGTGCCAGCAGTTTCGGCACCTTATATAATTCACCCCTCCACTTT. Translated, it gives CASSFGTLYNSPLHF.